This record looks at one T cell receptor beta chain sequence and its context. No antigen is known for it. Looked up from germline, CDR1 is KGHDR and CDR2 is SFDVKD. The CDR3 runs to 15 residues. Roughly 38,000 genome equivalents of blood DNA were amplified for TRB. Multiplex touch-down PCR amplified TRB using TRB-A and TRB-B pools in one tube. After re-calling the multiplex PCR reads, TCRdb lists one entry per CDR3 protein, DNA absent. There are more than 7,000 distinct CDR3 sequences in the sample, with approximately 4.1% held by the top ten. This sample was taken from a study of T cell clusters in autoimmune cytopenias. General study findings and limits: Healthy donors had approximately 2.9-fold more exclusive TRB clusters than active autoimmune hepatitis patients.

This sequence was found in a human donor with an autoimmune cytopenia or autoimmune hepatitis (not recorded which). The sequencing sample was made of peripheral blood. The chain employs TRBV24-1 and TRBJ2-1; TCRdb calls TRBD2, which cannot be checked without DNA. CDR3 amino acids: CATSRGGAGYNEQFF.